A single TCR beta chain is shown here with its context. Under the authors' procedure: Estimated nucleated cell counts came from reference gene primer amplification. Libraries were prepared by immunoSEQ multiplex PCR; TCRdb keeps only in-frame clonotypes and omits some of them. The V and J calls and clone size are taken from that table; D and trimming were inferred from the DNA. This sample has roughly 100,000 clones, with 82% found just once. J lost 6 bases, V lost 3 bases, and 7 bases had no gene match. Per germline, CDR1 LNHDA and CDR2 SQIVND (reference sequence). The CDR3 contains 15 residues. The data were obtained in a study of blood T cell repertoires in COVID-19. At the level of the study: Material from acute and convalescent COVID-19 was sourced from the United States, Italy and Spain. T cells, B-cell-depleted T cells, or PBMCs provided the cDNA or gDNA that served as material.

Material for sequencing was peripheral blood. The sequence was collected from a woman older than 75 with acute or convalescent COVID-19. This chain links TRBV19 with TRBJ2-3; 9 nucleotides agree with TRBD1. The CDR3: CASSIGGQGVDTQYF. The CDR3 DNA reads TGTGCCAGTAGTATTGGGGGACAGGGAGTGGATACGCAGTATTTT.